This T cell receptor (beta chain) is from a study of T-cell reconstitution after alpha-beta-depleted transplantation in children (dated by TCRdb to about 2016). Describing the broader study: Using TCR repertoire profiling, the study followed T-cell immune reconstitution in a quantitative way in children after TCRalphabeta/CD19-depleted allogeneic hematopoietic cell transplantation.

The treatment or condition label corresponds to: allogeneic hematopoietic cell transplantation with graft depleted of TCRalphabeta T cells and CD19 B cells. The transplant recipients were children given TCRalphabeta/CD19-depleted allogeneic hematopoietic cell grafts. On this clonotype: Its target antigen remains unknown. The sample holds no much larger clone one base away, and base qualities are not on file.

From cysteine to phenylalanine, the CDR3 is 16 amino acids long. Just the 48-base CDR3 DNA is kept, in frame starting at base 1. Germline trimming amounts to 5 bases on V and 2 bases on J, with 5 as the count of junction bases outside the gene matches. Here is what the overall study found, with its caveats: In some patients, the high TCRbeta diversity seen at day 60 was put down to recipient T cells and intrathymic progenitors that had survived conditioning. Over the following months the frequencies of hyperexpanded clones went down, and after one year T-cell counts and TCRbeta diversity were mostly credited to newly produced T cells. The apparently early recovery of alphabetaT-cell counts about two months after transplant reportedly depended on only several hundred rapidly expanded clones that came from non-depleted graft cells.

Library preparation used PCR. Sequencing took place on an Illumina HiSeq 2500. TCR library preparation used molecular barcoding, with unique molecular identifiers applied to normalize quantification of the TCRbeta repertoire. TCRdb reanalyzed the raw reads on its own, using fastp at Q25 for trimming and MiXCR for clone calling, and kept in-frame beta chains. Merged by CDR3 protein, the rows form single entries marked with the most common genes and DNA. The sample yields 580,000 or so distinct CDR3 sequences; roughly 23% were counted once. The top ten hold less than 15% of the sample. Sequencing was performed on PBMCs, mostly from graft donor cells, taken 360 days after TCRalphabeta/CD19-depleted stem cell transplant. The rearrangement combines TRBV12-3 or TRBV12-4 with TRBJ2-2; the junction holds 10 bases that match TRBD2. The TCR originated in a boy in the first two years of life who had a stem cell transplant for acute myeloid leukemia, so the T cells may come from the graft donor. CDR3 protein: CASSRSSGGNTGELFF. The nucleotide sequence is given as TGTGCCAGCAGTCGTTCTAGCGGGGGTAACACCGGGGAGCTGTTTTTT.